This TCR beta chain was sequenced in a study of blood T cell repertoires in COVID-19. Participants reported their clinical history, and cohort assignment relied on those reports. Symptom resolution, clearance, or two negative PCRs marked donors in Cohort 3 as recovered. Trimming pared 8 bases from V and 4 bases from J, leaving 11 bases between. The CDR3 spans 11 residues. From germline, CDR1 is SQVTM and CDR2 ANQGSEA. The table came from immunoSEQ multiplex PCR; TCRdb's copy has only in-frame clones and leaves some out. The sample has about 380,000 clones; about 90% are singletons. The TCR sequence derives from a woman aged 25-40 years who had recovered from COVID-19. The chain employs TRBV29-1 and TRBJ1-1; D is unclear. The sample taken for sequencing was PBMCs or T cells enriched from blood (not recorded which). CDR3 region: CSPEEATEAFF. The CDR3 region has the DNA TGCAGCCCCGAGGAGGCCACTGAAGCTTTCTTT.